This T cell receptor beta chain appears in the sequencing data of a study of T cell responses to AZD1222 COVID-19 vaccine. Study-wide findings and caveats: Increased Spike-specific TCR breadth and depth were observed after two AZD1222 doses.

Profiling relied on immunoSEQ multiplex PCR, and the TCRdb table lists in-frame clones only, not all of them. In the table there are roughly 58,000 clones, approximately 89% of which are singletons. Per the germline V gene, CDR1 is KGHDR and CDR2 is SFDVKD. Trimming cost V 7 bases and J 9 bases, with 15 bases left between them. CDR3 size: 13 residues. Concerning this clone itself: The antigen is not known.

The sequence was obtained from an adult who received the AZD1222 COVID-19 vaccine. V gene TRBV24-1 combines with J gene TRBJ1-5; D might be TRBD1 (6 bases). This sample comprised peripheral blood, obtained 28 days after the second AZD1222 dose. The CDR3 loop is CATSTGMGRPQHF. The DNA of the CDR3 is TGTGCCACCAGCACAGGGATGGGGCGGCCCCAGCATTTT.